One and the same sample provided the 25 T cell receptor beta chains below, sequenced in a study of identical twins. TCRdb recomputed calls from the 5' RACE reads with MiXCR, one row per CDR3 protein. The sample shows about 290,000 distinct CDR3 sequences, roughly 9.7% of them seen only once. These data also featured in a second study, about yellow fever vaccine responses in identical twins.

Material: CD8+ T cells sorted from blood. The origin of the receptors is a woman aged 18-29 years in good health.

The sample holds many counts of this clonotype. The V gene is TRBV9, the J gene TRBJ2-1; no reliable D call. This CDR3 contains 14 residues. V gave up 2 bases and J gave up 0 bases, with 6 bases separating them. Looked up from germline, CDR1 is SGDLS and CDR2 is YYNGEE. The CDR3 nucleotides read TGTGCCAGCAGCGTGAAGAGCTCCTACAATGAGCAGTTCTTC. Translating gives CASSVKSSYNEQFF.

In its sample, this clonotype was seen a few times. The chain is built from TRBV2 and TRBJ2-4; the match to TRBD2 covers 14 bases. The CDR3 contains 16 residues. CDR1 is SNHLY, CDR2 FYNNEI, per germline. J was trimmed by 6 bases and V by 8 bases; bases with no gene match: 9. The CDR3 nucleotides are TGTGCCAGCGGTGGAGGACTAGCGGGAGGTTTAAACATTCAGTACTTC. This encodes CASGGGLAGGLNIQYF.

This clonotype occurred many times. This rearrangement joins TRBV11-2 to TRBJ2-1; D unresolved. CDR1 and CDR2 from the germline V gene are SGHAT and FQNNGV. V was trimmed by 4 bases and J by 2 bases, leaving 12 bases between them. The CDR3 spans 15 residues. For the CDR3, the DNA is TGTGCCAGCAGCTCCAAGGAGAGAACCTACAATGAGCAGTTCTTC. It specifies CASSSKERTYNEQFF.

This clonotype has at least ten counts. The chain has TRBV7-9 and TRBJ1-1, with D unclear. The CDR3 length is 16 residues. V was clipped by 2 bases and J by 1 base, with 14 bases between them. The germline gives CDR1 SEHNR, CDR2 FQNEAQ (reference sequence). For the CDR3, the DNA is TGTGCCAGCAGCTTAAAGCAACGGAATACGAACACTGAAGCTTTCTTT. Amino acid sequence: CASSLKQRNTNTEAFF.

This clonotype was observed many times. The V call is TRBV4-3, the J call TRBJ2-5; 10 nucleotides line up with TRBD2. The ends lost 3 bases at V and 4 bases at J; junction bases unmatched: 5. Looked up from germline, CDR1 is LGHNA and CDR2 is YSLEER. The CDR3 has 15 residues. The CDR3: CASSHTSGIGETQYF. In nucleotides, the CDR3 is TGCGCCAGCAGCCATACTAGCGGGATAGGAGAGACCCAGTACTTC.

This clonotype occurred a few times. The CDR3 coding sequence is TGTGCTAGTGGTTCTATTTCCCCACAGGGGTCCTACGAGCAGTACTTC. As protein: CASGSISPQGSYEQYF. V usage is TRBV12-5 and J usage is TRBJ2-7; TRBD1 aligns across 7 bases. This CDR3 region has 16 residues. Germline-derived CDR1 and CDR2 are LGHNT and FRNRAP. V trimming: 4 bases; J trimming: 1 base; junction bases outside the gene matches: 10.

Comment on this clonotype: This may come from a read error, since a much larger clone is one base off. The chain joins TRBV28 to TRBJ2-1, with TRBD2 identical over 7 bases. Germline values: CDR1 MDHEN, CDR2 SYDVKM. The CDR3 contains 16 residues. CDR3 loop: CASSPRTSTRHNVQFF. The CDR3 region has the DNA TGTGCCAGCAGTCCCCGGACTAGTACGCGCCACAATGTGCAGTTCTTC.

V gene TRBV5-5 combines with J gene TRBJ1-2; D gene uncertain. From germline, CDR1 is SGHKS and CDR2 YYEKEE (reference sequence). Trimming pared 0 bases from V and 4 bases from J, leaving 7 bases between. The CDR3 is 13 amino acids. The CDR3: CASSLEKIYGYTF. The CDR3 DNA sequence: TGTGCCAGCAGCTTGGAGAAAATCTATGGCTACACCTTC.

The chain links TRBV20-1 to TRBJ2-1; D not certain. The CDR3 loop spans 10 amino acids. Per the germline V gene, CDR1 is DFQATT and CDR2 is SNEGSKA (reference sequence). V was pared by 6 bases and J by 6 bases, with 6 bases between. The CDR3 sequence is CSAPANEQFF. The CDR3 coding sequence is TGCAGTGCGCCGGCCAATGAGCAGTTCTTC.

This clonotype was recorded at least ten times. DNA for the CDR3: TGTGCCATCAGTGAGTCTATGGCAGGGACTTACAATGAGCAGTTCTTC. This encodes CAISESMAGTYNEQFF. The rearrangement uses TRBV10-3 and TRBJ2-1; tentatively, D is TRBD2 (6 bases). The CDR3 spans 16 residues. In germline, CDR1 is ENHRY, CDR2 SYGVKD. The V gene lost 0 bases and the J gene lost 4 bases, with 13 bases spanning the gap.

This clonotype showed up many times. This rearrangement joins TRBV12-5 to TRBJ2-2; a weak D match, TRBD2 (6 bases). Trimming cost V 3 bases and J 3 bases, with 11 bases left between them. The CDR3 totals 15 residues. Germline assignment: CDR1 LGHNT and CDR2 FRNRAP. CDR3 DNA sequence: TGTGCTAGTGGTTTAGTGCGGGAACACACCGGGGAGCTGTTTTTT. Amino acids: CASGLVREHTGELFF. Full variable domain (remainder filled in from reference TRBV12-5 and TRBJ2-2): DARVTQTPRHKVTEMGQEVTMRCQPILGHNTVFWYRQTMMQGLELLAYFRNRAPLDDSGMPKDRFSAEMPDATLATLKIQPSEPRDSAVYFCASGLVREHTGELFFGEGSRLTVL.

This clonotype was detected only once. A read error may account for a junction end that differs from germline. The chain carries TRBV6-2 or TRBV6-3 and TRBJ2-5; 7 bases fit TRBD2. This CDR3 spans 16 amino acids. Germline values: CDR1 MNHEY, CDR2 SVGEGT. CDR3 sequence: CASSHSVGLEQETQYF. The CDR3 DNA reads TGTGCCAGCAGTCACTCTGTCGGACTAGAACAAGAGACCCAGTACTTC.

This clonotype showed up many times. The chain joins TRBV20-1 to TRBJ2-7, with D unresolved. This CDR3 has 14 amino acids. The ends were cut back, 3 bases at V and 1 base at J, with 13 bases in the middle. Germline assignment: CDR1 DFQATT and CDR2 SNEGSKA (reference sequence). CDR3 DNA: TGCAGTGCTAGCGAGGAGCTGAGGTCCTACGAGCAGTACTTC. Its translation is CSASEELRSYEQYF.

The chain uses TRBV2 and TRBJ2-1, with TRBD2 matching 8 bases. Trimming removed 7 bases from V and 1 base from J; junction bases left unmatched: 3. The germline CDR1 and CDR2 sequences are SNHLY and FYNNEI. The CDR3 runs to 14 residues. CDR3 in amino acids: CASKTSGSYNEQFF. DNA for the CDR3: TGTGCCAGCAAAACTAGCGGATCCTACAATGAGCAGTTCTTC.

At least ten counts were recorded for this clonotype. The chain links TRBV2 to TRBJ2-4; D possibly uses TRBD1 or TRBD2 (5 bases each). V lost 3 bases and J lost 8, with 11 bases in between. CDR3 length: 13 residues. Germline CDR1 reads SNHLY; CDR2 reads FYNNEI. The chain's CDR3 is CASSEGPGDIQYF. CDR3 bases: TGTGCCAGCAGTGAGGGACCAGGAGACATTCAGTACTTC.

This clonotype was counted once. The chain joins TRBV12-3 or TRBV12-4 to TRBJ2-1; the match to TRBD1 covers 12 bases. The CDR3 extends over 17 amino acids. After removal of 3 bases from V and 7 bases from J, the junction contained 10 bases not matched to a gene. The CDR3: CASSLFSGTGGWNEQFF. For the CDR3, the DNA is TGTGCCAGCAGTTTGTTCTCCGGGACAGGGGGCTGGAATGAGCAGTTCTTC.

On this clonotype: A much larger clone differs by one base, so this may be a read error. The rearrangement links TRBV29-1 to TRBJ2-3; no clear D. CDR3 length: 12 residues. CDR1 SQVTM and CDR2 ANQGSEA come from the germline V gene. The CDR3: CSTGEITDTQYF. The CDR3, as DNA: TGCAGTACTGGGGAAATCACAGATACGCAGTATTTT.

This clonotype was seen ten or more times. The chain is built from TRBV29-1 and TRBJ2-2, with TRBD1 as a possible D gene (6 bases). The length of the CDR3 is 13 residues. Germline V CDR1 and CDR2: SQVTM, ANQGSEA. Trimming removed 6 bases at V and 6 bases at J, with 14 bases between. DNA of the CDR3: TGCAGCGTCTTAACAGGGTTCTCCGGGGAGCTGTTTTTT. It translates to CSVLTGFSGELFF.

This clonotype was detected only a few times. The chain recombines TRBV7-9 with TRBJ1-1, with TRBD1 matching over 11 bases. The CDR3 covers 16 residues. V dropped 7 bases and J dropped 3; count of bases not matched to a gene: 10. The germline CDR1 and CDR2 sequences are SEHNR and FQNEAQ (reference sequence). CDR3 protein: CASTPRDRGLDTEAFF. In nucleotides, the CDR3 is TGTGCCAGCACCCCCCGGGACAGGGGGTTAGACACTGAAGCTTTCTTT.

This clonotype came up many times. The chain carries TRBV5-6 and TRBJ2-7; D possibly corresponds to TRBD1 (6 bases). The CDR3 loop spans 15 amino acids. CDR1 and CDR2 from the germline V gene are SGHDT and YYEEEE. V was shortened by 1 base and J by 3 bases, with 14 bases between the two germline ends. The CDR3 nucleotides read TGTGCCAGCAGCTTGCGACAGGAATACTACTACGAGCAGTACTTC. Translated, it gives CASSLRQEYYYEQYF. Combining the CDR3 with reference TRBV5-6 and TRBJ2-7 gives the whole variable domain DAGVTQSPTHLIKTRGQQVTLRCSPKSGHDTVSWYQQALGQGPQFIFQYYEEEERQRGNFPDRFSGHQFPNYSSELNVNALLLGDSALYLCASSLRQEYYYEQYFGPGTRLTVT.

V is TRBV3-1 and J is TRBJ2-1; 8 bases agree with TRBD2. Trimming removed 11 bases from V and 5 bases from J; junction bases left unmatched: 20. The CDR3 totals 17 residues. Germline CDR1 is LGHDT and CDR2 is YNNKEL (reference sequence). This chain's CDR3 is CASSKAGARNPNNEQFF. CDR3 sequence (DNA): TGTGCCTCCAGCAAAGCGGGGGCAAGGAACCCCAACAATGAGCAGTTCTTC.

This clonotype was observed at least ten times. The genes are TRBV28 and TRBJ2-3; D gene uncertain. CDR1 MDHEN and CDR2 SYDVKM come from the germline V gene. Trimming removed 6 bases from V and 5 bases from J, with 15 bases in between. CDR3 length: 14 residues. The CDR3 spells CASRALNELDTQYF. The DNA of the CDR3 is TGTGCCAGCAGGGCCCTGAACGAGCTAGATACGCAGTATTTT.

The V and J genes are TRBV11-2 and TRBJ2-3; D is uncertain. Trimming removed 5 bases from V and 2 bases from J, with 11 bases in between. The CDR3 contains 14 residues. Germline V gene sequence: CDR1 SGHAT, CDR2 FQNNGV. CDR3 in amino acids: CASSPDSYTDTQYF. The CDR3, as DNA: TGTGCCAGCAGCCCCGACTCATACACAGATACGCAGTATTTT. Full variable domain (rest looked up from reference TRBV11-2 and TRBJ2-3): EAGVAQSPRYKIIEKRQSVAFWCNPISGHATLYWYQQILGQGPKLLIQFQNNGVVDDSQLPKDRFSAERLKGVDSTLKIQPAKLEDSAVYLCASSPDSYTDTQYFGPGTRLTVL.

This CDR3 is CSVEDWVAGQGANEQFF. The CDR3 DNA reads as TGCAGCGTTGAAGATTGGGTAGCAGGACAGGGGGCAAATGAGCAGTTCTTC. V and J are TRBV29-1 and TRBJ2-1, with 11 bases identical to TRBD1. Germline V gives CDR1 SQVTM, CDR2 ANQGSEA. After removal of 0 bases from V and 7 bases from J, the junction contained 11 bases not matched to a gene. This CDR3 comprises 17 residues.

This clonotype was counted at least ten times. For the CDR3, the DNA is TGTGCCAGCAGTCTCGGAAGCAATCAGCCCCAGCATTTT. Amino acids: CASSLGSNQPQHF. The V and J genes are TRBV27 and TRBJ1-5, with no clear D. CDR1 MNHEY and CDR2 SMNVEV come from the germline V gene (reference sequence). V lost 5 bases, J lost 1 base, and 6 bases lay in between. The length of the CDR3 is 13 residues.